These T cell receptor beta chains were read from a single sample in a study of shared clonotypes between healthy human individuals. The assay was immunoSEQ multiplex PCR, and TCRdb's table has in-frame clones only and misses some. The table shows approximately 640,000 clones, with less than 80% occurring only once. Sequenced material: memory CD4+ T cells sorted from blood. The source of these receptors is a woman in her thirties in good health. The CDR3 runs from the conserved cysteine through the conserved F or W. The D gene is left open where the match is weak. The size field is filled for only some rows; it gives once, few, many or a size class.

cdr3_nt: TGTGCCAGCAGCTCCCAGGGTCGGGACGAGCAGTACTTC; cdr3_aa: CASSSQGRDEQYF; j_call: TRBJ2-7; clone_size: NA; v_call: TRBV7-2; d_call: NA
cdr3_nt: TGTGCCAGCAGATATGACGAGGAGACTGAAGCTTTCTTT; cdr3_aa: CASRYDEETEAFF; j_call: TRBJ1-1; clone_size: NA; v_call: TRBV5-4; d_call: NA
cdr3_nt: TGTGCCAGCTCACCAGGACAGGGTTTGTCCTACGAGCAGTACTTC; cdr3_aa: CASSPGQGLSYEQYF; j_call: TRBJ2-7; clone_size: once; v_call: TRBV18; d_call: TRBD1
cdr3_nt: TGTGCCACAACCGGACTAGCGGGAGGCACAGATACGCAGTATTTT; cdr3_aa: CATTGLAGGTDTQYF; j_call: TRBJ2-3; clone_size: NA; v_call: TRBV27; d_call: TRBD2
cdr3_nt: TGTGCCAGCAGCTTAAGTCCCGGACAGGAAGAGACCCAGTACTTC; cdr3_aa: CASSLSPGQEETQYF; j_call: TRBJ2-5; clone_size: NA; v_call: TRBV11-2; d_call: TRBD1
cdr3_nt: TGTGCCAGCAGTTCTGACAGGGCCTATGGCTACACCTTC; cdr3_aa: CASSSDRAYGYTF; j_call: TRBJ1-2; clone_size: NA; v_call: TRBV27; d_call: TRBD1
cdr3_nt: TGTGCCAGCATCGCCGATAGCTCTGGGGCCAACGTCCTGACTTTC; cdr3_aa: CASIADSSGANVLTF; j_call: TRBJ2-6; clone_size: NA; v_call: TRBV2; d_call: NA
cdr3_nt: TGTGCCAGCAGTGAACAACAGGGGATAGAAACCGGGGAGCTGTTTTTT; cdr3_aa: CASSEQQGIETGELFF; j_call: TRBJ2-2; clone_size: NA; v_call: TRBV6-1; d_call: TRBD1
cdr3_nt: TGCGCCAGCAGCCAAGATTTGGCCAGGGAGGATCAGCCCCAGCATTTT; cdr3_aa: CASSQDLAREDQPQHF; j_call: TRBJ1-5; clone_size: NA; v_call: TRBV4-1; d_call: NA
cdr3_nt: TGTGCCAGCAGCTTAGCGACGGGAGCCCCCTACGAGCAGTACTTC; cdr3_aa: CASSLATGAPYEQYF; j_call: TRBJ2-7; clone_size: NA; v_call: TRBV7-9; d_call: NA
cdr3_nt: TGTGCCAGCAGCGGCAGGGACGGCACCCTTTACGAGCAGTACTTC; cdr3_aa: CASSGRDGTLYEQYF; j_call: TRBJ2-7; clone_size: NA; v_call: TRBV9; d_call: NA
cdr3_nt: TGTGCCTCCGGGACAGGGTCTACATACAATGAGCAGTTCTTC; cdr3_aa: CASGTGSTYNEQFF; j_call: TRBJ2-1; clone_size: NA; v_call: TRBV11-3; d_call: TRBD1
cdr3_nt: TGTGCCAGCAGCTTACAGGGGGCATACGAGCAGTACTTC; cdr3_aa: CASSLQGAYEQYF; j_call: TRBJ2-7; clone_size: few; v_call: TRBV5-5; d_call: TRBD1
cdr3_nt: TGCGCCAGCAGCCACCCTCTACCCCGACTTAGCAGGGAGCAGTTCTTC; cdr3_aa: CASSHPLPRLSREQFF; j_call: TRBJ2-1; clone_size: NA; v_call: TRBV4-1; d_call: NA
cdr3_nt: TGTGCCAGCTACGGGGGGCGAAACCAAGAGACCCAGTACTTC; cdr3_aa: CASYGGRNQETQYF; j_call: TRBJ2-5; clone_size: once; v_call: TRBV7-9; d_call: NA
cdr3_nt: TGCGCCAGCAGCCACCCTAGCGGGAGCTACAATGAGCAGTTCTTC; cdr3_aa: CASSHPSGSYNEQFF; j_call: TRBJ2-1; clone_size: NA; v_call: TRBV5-1; d_call: TRBD2
cdr3_nt: TGTGCCAGCAGGGGACCAGGGGGTCGCCCAGAGACCCAGTACTTC; cdr3_aa: CASRGPGGRPETQYF; j_call: TRBJ2-5; clone_size: NA; v_call: TRBV6-6; d_call: TRBD1
cdr3_nt: TGTGCCAGCAGTGAATCCGGGACGAGTATGGGTGGCTACACCTTC; cdr3_aa: CASSESGTSMGGYTF; j_call: TRBJ1-2; clone_size: NA; v_call: TRBV6-1; d_call: NA
cdr3_nt: TGTGCCATCAGTGAGTCCCCCCGGGCAGATACGCAGTATTTT; cdr3_aa: CAISESPRADTQYF; j_call: TRBJ2-3; clone_size: NA; v_call: TRBV10-3; d_call: NA
cdr3_nt: TGCGCCAGCATCTCGGAGAATACCTACGAGCAGTACTTC; cdr3_aa: CASISENTYEQYF; j_call: TRBJ2-7; clone_size: NA; v_call: TRBV5-1; d_call: NA
cdr3_nt: TGTGCCAGCTCACCCACGGCAGGGGCGGGGGCAACTAATGAAAAACTGTTTTTT; cdr3_aa: CASSPTAGAGATNEKLFF; j_call: TRBJ1-4; clone_size: NA; v_call: TRBV18; d_call: NA